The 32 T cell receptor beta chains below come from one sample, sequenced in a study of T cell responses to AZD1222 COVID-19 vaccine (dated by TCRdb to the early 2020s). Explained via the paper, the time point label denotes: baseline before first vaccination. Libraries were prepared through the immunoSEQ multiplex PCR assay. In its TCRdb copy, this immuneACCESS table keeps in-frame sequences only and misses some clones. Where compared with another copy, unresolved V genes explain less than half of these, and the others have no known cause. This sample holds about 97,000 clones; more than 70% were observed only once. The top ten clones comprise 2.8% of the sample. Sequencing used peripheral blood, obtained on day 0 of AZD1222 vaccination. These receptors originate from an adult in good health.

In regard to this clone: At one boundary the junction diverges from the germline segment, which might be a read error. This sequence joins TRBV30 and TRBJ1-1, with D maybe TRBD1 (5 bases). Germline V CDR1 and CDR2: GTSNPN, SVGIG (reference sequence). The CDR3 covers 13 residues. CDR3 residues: CAWGDFSGHEVFF. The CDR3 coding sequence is TGTGCCTGGGGGGACTTCAGTGGCCATGAAGTTTTCTTT.

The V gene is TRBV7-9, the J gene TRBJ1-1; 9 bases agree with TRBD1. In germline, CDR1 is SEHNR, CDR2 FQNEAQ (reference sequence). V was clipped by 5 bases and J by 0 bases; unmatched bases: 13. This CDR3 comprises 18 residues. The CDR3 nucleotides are TGTGCCAGCAGCGGTGACGGGACAGGGAAGATTATGAACACTGAAGCTTTCTTT. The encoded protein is CASSGDGTGKIMNTEAFF.

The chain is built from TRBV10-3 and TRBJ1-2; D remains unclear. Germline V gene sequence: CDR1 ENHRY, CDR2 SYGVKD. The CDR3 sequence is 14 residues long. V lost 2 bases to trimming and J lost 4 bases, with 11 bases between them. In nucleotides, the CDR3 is TGTGCCATCAGTGAGCCCCTGGCAGCCTATGGCTACACCTTC. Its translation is CAISEPLAAYGYTF.

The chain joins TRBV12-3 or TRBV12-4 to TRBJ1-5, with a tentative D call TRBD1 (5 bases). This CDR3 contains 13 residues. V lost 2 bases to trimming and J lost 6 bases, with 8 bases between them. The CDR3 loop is CASSLPGRQPQHF. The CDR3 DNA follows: TGTGCCAGCAGTTTACCAGGGCGTCAGCCCCAGCATTTT.

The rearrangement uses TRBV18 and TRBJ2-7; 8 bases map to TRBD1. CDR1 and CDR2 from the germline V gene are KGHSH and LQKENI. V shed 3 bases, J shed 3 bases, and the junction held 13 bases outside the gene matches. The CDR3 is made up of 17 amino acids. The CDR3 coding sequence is TGTGCCAGCTCACCCACCAACTACGGGACAGGATACTACGAGCAGTACTTC. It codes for CASSPTNYGTGYYEQYF.

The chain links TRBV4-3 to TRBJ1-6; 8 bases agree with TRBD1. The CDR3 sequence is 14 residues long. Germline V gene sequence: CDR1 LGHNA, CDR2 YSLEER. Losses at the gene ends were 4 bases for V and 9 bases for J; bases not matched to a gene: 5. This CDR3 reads CASSPTGDGSPLHF. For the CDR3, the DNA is TGCGCCAGCAGCCCGACAGGGGACGGTTCACCCCTCCACTTT.

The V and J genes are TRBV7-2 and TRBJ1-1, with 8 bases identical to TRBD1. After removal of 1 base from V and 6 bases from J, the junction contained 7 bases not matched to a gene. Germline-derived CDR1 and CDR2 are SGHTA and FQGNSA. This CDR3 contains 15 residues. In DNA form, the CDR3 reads TGTGCCAGCAGCTTAGTCCCAGGGGGCGTCTCTGAAGCTTTCTTT. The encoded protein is CASSLVPGGVSEAFF.

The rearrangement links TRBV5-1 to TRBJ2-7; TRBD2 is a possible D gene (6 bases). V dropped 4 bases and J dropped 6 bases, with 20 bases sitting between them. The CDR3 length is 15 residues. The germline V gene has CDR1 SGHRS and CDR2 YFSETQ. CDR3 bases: TGCGCCAGCAGCCCGGGGGTGCGCGCGTCGGGCGAGCAGTACTTC. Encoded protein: CASSPGVRASGEQYF.

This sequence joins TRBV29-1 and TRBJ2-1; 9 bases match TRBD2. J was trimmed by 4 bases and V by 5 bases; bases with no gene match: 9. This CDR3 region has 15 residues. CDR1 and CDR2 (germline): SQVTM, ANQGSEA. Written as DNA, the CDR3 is TGCAGCGTTAGGGCGGGGGGGCGATTTTACAATGAGCAGTTCTTC. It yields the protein CSVRAGGRFYNEQFF.

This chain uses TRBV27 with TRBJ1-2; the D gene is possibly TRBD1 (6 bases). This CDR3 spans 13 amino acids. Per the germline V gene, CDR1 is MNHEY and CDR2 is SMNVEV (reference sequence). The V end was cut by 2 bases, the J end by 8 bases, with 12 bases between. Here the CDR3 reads CASSLGGARGYTF. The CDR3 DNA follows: TGTGCCAGCAGTTTAGGGGGGGCTCGGGGCTACACCTTC.

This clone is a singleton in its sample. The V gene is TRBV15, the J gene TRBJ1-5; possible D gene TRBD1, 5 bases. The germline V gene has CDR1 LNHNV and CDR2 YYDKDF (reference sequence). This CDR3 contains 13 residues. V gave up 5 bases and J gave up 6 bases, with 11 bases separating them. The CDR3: CATSSRTSQPQHF. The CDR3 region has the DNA TGTGCCACCAGCTCCCGGACAAGTCAGCCCCAGCATTTT.

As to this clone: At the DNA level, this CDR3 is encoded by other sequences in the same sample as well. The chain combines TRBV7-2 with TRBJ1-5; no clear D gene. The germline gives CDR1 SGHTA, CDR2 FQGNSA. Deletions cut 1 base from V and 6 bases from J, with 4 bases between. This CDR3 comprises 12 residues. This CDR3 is CASSLVGQPQHF. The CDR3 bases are TGTGCCAGCAGCTTAGTTGGTCAGCCCCAGCATTTT.

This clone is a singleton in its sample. CDR3 region: CASSYGTRQSETQYF. CDR3 nucleotide sequence: TGTGCCAGCAGTTACGGGACTAGACAGAGTGAGACCCAGTACTTC. This chain links TRBV6-2 or TRBV6-3 with TRBJ2-5; 8 bases align to TRBD2. Looked up from germline, CDR1 is MNHEY and CDR2 is SVGEGT. The V segment lost 2 bases and the J segment 5 bases; nucleotides outside the gene matches: 7. This CDR3 spans 15 amino acids.

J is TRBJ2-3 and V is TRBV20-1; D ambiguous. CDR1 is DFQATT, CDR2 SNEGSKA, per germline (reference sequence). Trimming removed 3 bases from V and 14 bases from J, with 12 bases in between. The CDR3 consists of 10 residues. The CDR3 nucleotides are TGCAGTGCTAGCGGAGTTCCCCCGTATTTT. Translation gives CSASGVPPYF.

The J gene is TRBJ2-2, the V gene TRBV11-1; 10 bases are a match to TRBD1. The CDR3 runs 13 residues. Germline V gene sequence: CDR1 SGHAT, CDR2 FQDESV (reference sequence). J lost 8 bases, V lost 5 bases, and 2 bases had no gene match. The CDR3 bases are TGTGCCAGCAGCACGGGACAGGGGGGGGAGCTGTTTTTT. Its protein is CASSTGQGGELFF.

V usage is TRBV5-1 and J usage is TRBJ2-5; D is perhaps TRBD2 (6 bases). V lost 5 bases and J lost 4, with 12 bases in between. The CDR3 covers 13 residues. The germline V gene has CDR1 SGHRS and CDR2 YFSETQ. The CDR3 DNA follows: TGCGCCAGCAGTGTCCCCGGGGGAGAGACCCAGTACTTC. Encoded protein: CASSVPGGETQYF.

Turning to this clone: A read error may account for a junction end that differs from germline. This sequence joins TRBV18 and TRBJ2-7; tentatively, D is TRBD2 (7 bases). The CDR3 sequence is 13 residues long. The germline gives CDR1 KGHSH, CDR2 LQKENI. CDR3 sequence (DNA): TGTGCCAGTTCACCCCACAGGGAGGGGGAGCAGTACTTC. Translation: CASSPHREGEQYF.

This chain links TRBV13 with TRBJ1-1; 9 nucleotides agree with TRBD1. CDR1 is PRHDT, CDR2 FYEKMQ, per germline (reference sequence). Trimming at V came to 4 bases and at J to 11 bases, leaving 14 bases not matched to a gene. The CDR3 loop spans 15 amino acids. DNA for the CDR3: TGTGCCAGCAGCTGGAGGGGGACAGGGTCCCCCGGGGCTTTCTTT. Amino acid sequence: CASSWRGTGSPGAFF.

The CDR3 bases are TGTGCCAGCAGCCAAGACCCCGGGACAGGCGAGGTAGCAAACTATGGCTACACCTTC. This sequence encodes CASSQDPGTGEVANYGYTF. The rearrangement links TRBV3-1 (or the pseudogene TRBV3-2) to TRBJ1-2; 8 bases align to TRBD1. The trim removed 0 bases at V and 2 bases at J, leaving 14 bases unmatched. The CDR3 is 19 amino acids. Germline V CDR1 and CDR2: LGHDT, YNNKEL (reference sequence).

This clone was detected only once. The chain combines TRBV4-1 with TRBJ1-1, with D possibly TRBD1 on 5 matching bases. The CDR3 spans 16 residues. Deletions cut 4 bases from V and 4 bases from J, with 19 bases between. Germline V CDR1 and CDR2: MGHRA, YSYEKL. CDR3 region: CASSRSKAPRGTEAFF. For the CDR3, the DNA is TGCGCCAGCAGCCGGAGTAAGGCCCCGAGGGGCACTGAAGCTTTCTTT.

CDR3 loop: CASSVKGAGGYTF. CDR3 sequence (DNA): TGTGCCAGCAGTGTAAAGGGAGCGGGAGGCTACACCTTC. The chain couples TRBV2 to TRBJ1-2; D is unresolved. This CDR3 is 13 amino acids long. Germline V gene sequence: CDR1 SNHLY, CDR2 FYNNEI. Deletions cut 4 bases from V and 8 bases from J, with 14 bases between.

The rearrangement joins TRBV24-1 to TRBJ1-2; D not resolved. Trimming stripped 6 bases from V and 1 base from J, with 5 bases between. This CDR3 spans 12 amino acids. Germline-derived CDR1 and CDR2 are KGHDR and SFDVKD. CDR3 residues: CATSRGNYGYTF. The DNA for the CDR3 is TGTGCCACCAGTCGGGGTAACTATGGCTACACCTTC.

The chain's CDR3 is CASSYSRGLYGYTF. For the CDR3, the DNA is TGTGCCAGCAGTTACTCTCGGGGCCTCTATGGCTACACCTTC. The chain uses TRBV6-5 and TRBJ1-2; tentatively, D is TRBD1 (5 bases). The CDR3 totals 14 residues. CDR1 and CDR2 (germline): MNHEY, SVGAGI. Trimming cost V 0 bases and J 4 bases, with 9 bases left between them.

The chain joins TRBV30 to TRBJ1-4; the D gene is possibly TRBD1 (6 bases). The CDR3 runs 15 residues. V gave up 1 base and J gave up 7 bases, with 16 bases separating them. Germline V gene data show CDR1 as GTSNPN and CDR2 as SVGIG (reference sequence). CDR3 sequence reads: CAWSAPTGSFEKLFF. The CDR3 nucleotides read TGTGCCTGGAGTGCCCCCACAGGGTCGTTTGAAAAACTGTTTTTT.

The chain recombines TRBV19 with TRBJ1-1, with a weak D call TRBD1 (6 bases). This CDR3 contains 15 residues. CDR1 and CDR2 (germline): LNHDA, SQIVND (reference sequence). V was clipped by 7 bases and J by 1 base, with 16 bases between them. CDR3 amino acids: CASTLNDRQNTEAFF. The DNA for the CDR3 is TGTGCCAGTACCTTAAACGACAGGCAGAACACTGAAGCTTTCTTT.

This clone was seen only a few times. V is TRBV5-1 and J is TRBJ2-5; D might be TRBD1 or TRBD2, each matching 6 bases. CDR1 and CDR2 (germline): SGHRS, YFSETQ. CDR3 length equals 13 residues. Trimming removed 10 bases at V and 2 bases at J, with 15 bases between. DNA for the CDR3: TGCGCCTCAACAGGAGGGGGACAAGAGACCCAGTACTTC. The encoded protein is CASTGGGQETQYF.

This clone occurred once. The CDR3 sequence is CASCDRWGTGEKLFF. The CDR3 DNA follows: TGTGCCAGCTGCGACCGTTGGGGTACGGGTGAAAAACTGTTTTTT. The genes are TRBV11-2 and TRBJ1-4; no clear D. The ends were cut back, 8 bases at V and 7 bases at J, with 20 bases in the middle. The CDR3 runs 15 residues. From germline, CDR1 is SGHAT and CDR2 FQNNGV.

CDR3 region: CASGDPSGGNTGELFF. The CDR3 DNA follows: TGTGCCAGTGGGGACCCTAGCGGGGGGAACACCGGGGAGCTGTTTTTT. This chain links TRBV19 with TRBJ2-2, with 10 positions matching TRBD2. The CDR3 consists of 16 residues. V lost 8 bases and J lost 1; bases outside the gene matches: 7. Germline lookup yields CDR1 LNHDA and CDR2 SQIVND (reference sequence). Variable domain in full (rest from reference TRBV19 and TRBJ2-2): DGGITQSPKYLFRKEGQNVTLSCEQNLNHDAMYWYRQDPGQGLRLIYYSQIVNDFQKGDIAEGYSVSREKKESFPLTVTSAQKNPTAFYLCASGDPSGGNTGELFFGEGSRLTVL.

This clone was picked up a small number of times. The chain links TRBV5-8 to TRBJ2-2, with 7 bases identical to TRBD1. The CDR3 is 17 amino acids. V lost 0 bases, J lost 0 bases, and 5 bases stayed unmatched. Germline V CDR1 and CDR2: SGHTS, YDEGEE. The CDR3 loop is CASSLGTGAANTGELFF. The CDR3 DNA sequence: TGTGCCAGCAGCTTGGGGACAGGTGCCGCGAACACCGGGGAGCTGTTTTTT.

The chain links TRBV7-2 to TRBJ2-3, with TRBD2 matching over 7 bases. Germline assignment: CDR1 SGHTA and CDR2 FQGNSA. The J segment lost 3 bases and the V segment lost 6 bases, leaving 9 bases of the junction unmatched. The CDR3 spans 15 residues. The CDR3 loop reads CASRAPGLKTDTQYF. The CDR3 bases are TGTGCCAGCAGAGCTCCGGGACTAAAAACAGATACGCAGTATTTT.

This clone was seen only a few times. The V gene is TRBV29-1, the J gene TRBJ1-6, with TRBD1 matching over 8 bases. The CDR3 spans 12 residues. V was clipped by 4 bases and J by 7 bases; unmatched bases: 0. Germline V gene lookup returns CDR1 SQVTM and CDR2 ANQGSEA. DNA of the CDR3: TGCAGCGTTGGACAGGGGAATTCACCCCTCCACTTT. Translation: CSVGQGNSPLHF.

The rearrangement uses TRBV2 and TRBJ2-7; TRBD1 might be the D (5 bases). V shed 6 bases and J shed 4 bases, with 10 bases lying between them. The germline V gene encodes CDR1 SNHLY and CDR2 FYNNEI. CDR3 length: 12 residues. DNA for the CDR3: TGTGCCAGCAGCCTGGACATTTACGAGCAGTACTTC. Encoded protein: CASSLDIYEQYF.